This T cell receptor beta chain was profiled in a study of CD8+CD57+ T cells in acquired aplastic anemia. On the study more broadly: Sorting CD4+ and CD8+ cells gave DNA averaging approximately 3 ug. Study-wide findings and caveats: No significant difference in CD8+ Simpson's diversity was found between patients and controls.

Germline loops: CDR1 MGHRA, CDR2 YSYEKL. This CDR3 contains 15 residues. V shed 3 bases and J 3 bases; nucleotides not matched to a gene: 8. Genomic DNA served as template for TCR beta VDJ and CDR3 profiling. TCRdb re-called the reads with MiXCR, one entry per CDR3 protein. The sample has 150,000 or so distinct CDR3 sequences; roughly 50% are singletons. All sequencing subjects had displayed CD8+CD57+ cell expansion on flow cytometry. When blood sampling took place, the patients had received no therapy. With regard to this clonotype: Its antigen is not identified.

This sequence was found in a human donor with aplastic anemia. The sequenced sample consisted of sorted CD4+, CD8+, or CD8+CD57+ T cells (not recorded which) from PBMCs. J is TRBJ2-7 and V is TRBV4-1; 7 bases are shared with TRBD1. CDR3 bases: TGCGCCAGCAGCCAGATCGGGACAGACGTCTACGAGCAGTACTTC. This encodes CASSQIGTDVYEQYF.